A selection of T cell receptor beta chains follows, all from one sample in a study of CD8 T cells in ankylosing spondylitis. TCRdb re-called the 5' RACE reads through MiXCR, storing one row per CDR3 protein. The repertoire consists of about 140,000 distinct CDR3 sequences, with around 32% occurring once and the leading ten covering 6%. Specimen: synovial fluid, either unsorted or a sorted T cell fraction (not recorded which). The receptors were sampled from a male donor with ankylosing spondylitis. CDR3s include the opening cysteine and the closing phenylalanine or tryptophan. Fields, in order: CDR3 length, clone size, V gene, J gene, D gene, CDR3 protein, CDR3 DNA. A D gene is named only where the DNA matches it firmly. For some rows the clone size is stated as once, few or many, or as a class when expanded; others skip it.

cdr3_length: 14
clone_size: NA
v_call: TRBV15
j_call: TRBJ2-2
d_call: NA
cdr3_aa: CATSSSRGTGELFF
cdr3_nt: TGTGCCACCAGCAGCAGTAGGGGCACCGGGGAGCTGTTTTTT

cdr3_length: 15
clone_size: NA
v_call: TRBV7-2
j_call: TRBJ2-5
d_call: TRBD2
cdr3_aa: CASSWTTTRGETQYF
cdr3_nt: TGTGCCAGCAGCTGGACGACGACGCGGGGGGAGACCCAGTACTTC

cdr3_length: 16
clone_size: NA
v_call: TRBV5-6
j_call: TRBJ1-6
d_call: NA
cdr3_aa: CASSSQFGRVNSPLHF
cdr3_nt: TGTGCCAGCAGTTCCCAGTTTGGGCGAGTTAATTCACCCCTCCACTTT

cdr3_length: 15
clone_size: NA
v_call: TRBV28
j_call: TRBJ2-7
d_call: TRBD2
cdr3_aa: CATWTSGRSGGEQYF
cdr3_nt: TGTGCCACCTGGACTAGCGGGAGATCCGGGGGGGAGCAGTACTTC

cdr3_length: 15
clone_size: NA
v_call: TRBV20-1
j_call: TRBJ2-3
d_call: NA
cdr3_aa: CSARDRGKTTATQYF
cdr3_nt: TGCAGTGCTAGAGATCGCGGGAAGACCACAGCTACGCAGTATTTT

cdr3_length: 15
clone_size: NA
v_call: TRBV10-3
j_call: TRBJ2-2
d_call: TRBD2
cdr3_aa: CAISPGLDVAGELFF
cdr3_nt: TGTGCCATCAGCCCGGGACTAGACGTTGCCGGGGAGCTGTTTTTT

cdr3_length: 18
clone_size: NA
v_call: TRBV4-3
j_call: TRBJ1-6
d_call: NA
cdr3_aa: CASSQVRATPVDNSPLHF
cdr3_nt: TGCGCCAGCAGCCAAGTTCGGGCAACTCCCGTCGATAATTCACCCCTCCACTTT

cdr3_length: 16
clone_size: many
v_call: TRBV9
j_call: TRBJ2-7
d_call: NA
cdr3_aa: CASSVGLGVATYEQYF
cdr3_nt: TGTGCCAGCAGCGTAGGTCTGGGGGTGGCGACCTACGAGCAGTACTTC

cdr3_length: 14
clone_size: NA
v_call: TRBV15
j_call: TRBJ2-3
d_call: NA
cdr3_aa: CATSRVGGTDTQYF
cdr3_nt: TGTGCCACCAGCAGAGTGGGGGGCACAGATACGCAGTATTTT

cdr3_length: 13
clone_size: NA
v_call: TRBV20-1
j_call: TRBJ2-1
d_call: NA
cdr3_aa: CSASLLQNNEQFF
cdr3_nt: TGCAGTGCTAGTCTTTTACAGAACAATGAGCAGTTCTTC

cdr3_length: 13
clone_size: many
v_call: TRBV20-1
j_call: TRBJ1-5
d_call: TRBD1
cdr3_aa: CSATKQGNQPQHF
cdr3_nt: TGCAGTGCTACGAAACAGGGGAATCAGCCCCAGCATTTT

cdr3_length: 12
clone_size: NA
v_call: TRBV20-1
j_call: TRBJ2-7
d_call: TRBD2
cdr3_aa: CSAPGLAYEQYF
cdr3_nt: TGCAGTGCTCCGGGACTAGCCTACGAGCAGTACTTC

cdr3_length: 19
clone_size: NA
v_call: TRBV9
j_call: TRBJ2-6
d_call: TRBD1
cdr3_aa: CASSASKPGQPSGANVLTF
cdr3_nt: TGTGCCAGCAGCGCCTCAAAACCGGGACAGCCCTCTGGGGCCAACGTCCTGACTTTC

cdr3_length: 12
clone_size: many
v_call: TRBV10-3
j_call: TRBJ2-3
d_call: NA
cdr3_aa: CATAGAADTQYF
cdr3_nt: TGTGCAACGGCAGGGGCCGCAGATACGCAGTATTTT

cdr3_length: 16
clone_size: few
v_call: TRBV11-2
j_call: TRBJ1-2
d_call: NA
cdr3_aa: CASSLGAGQPNYGYTF
cdr3_nt: TGTGCCAGCAGCTTAGGGGCGGGTCAACCTAACTATGGCTACACCTTC

cdr3_length: 17
clone_size: NA
v_call: TRBV5-1
j_call: TRBJ2-1
d_call: TRBD2
cdr3_aa: CASSLGGTSGSLDEQFF
cdr3_nt: TGCGCCAGCAGCTTGGGAGGGACTAGCGGGAGTCTGGATGAGCAGTTCTTC

cdr3_length: 11
clone_size: NA
v_call: TRBV20-1
j_call: TRBJ1-1
d_call: NA
cdr3_aa: CSVRQAHEAFF
cdr3_nt: TGCAGTGTGCGGCAGGCGCATGAAGCTTTCTTT

cdr3_length: 12
clone_size: NA
v_call: TRBV29-1
j_call: TRBJ2-7
d_call: NA
cdr3_aa: CSVVAQPYEQYF
cdr3_nt: TGCAGCGTCGTTGCTCAGCCCTACGAGCAGTACTTC

cdr3_length: 15
clone_size: many
v_call: TRBV3-1
j_call: TRBJ2-7
d_call: TRBD2
cdr3_aa: CASSPQGGSSYEQYF
cdr3_nt: TGTGCCAGCAGCCCCCAGGGCGGGAGCTCCTACGAGCAGTACTTC

cdr3_length: 14
clone_size: NA
v_call: TRBV29-1
j_call: TRBJ1-1
d_call: TRBD1
cdr3_aa: CSVVSRGGNTEAFF
cdr3_nt: TGCAGCGTTGTATCCAGGGGGGGGAACACTGAAGCTTTCTTT

cdr3_length: 16
clone_size: NA
v_call: TRBV6-5
j_call: TRBJ2-3
d_call: NA
cdr3_aa: CASSYSSPDRGDTQYF
cdr3_nt: TGTGCCAGCAGTTACTCAAGTCCAGACAGAGGGGATACGCAGTATTTT

cdr3_length: 13
clone_size: medium-sized
v_call: TRBV2
j_call: TRBJ1-1
d_call: NA
cdr3_aa: CASRTELATEAFF
cdr3_nt: TGTGCCAGCAGAACCGAACTGGCCACTGAAGCTTTCTTT

cdr3_length: 13
clone_size: few
v_call: TRBV29-1
j_call: TRBJ1-4
d_call: NA
cdr3_aa: CSVEQGGSEKLFF
cdr3_nt: TGCAGCGTTGAACAAGGGGGGAGTGAAAAACTGTTTTTT

cdr3_length: 14
clone_size: NA
v_call: TRBV2
j_call: TRBJ2-1
d_call: NA
cdr3_aa: CASYWGPGYNEQFF
cdr3_nt: TGTGCCAGCTATTGGGGTCCCGGCTACAATGAGCAGTTCTTC

cdr3_length: 13
clone_size: NA
v_call: TRBV30
j_call: TRBJ1-1
d_call: NA
cdr3_aa: CAWSAGTNTEAFF
cdr3_nt: TGTGCCTGGAGCGCAGGGACGAACACTGAAGCTTTCTTT

cdr3_length: 17
clone_size: NA
v_call: TRBV10-3
j_call: TRBJ2-3
d_call: NA
cdr3_aa: CAIFLSRGATGTDTQYF
cdr3_nt: TGTGCCATCTTCCTATCCCGGGGAGCCACCGGCACAGATACGCAGTATTTT

cdr3_length: 15
clone_size: NA
v_call: TRBV5-1
j_call: TRBJ2-5
d_call: NA
cdr3_aa: CASSSGGSSGETQYF
cdr3_nt: TGCGCCAGCAGCTCCGGAGGGTCGTCGGGAGAGACCCAGTACTTC

cdr3_length: 14
clone_size: few
v_call: TRBV7-2
j_call: TRBJ1-5
d_call: NA
cdr3_aa: CASSFGNPNQPQHF
cdr3_nt: TGTGCCAGCAGCTTTGGTAATCCAAATCAGCCCCAGCATTTT

cdr3_length: 15
clone_size: NA
v_call: TRBV18
j_call: TRBJ2-2
d_call: NA
cdr3_aa: CASSPSGLISGELFF
cdr3_nt: TGTGCCAGCTCACCGTCCGGACTTATATCCGGGGAGCTGTTTTTT

cdr3_length: 15
clone_size: few
v_call: TRBV7-2
j_call: TRBJ2-2
d_call: NA
cdr3_aa: CASSPSDIYTGELFF
cdr3_nt: TGTGCCAGCAGCCCTTCGGACATTTACACCGGGGAGCTGTTTTTT

cdr3_length: 14
clone_size: NA
v_call: TRBV20-1
j_call: TRBJ2-4
d_call: NA
cdr3_aa: CSARLHLAKNIQYF
cdr3_nt: TGCAGTGCCCGACTACACTTAGCCAAAAACATTCAGTACTTC

cdr3_length: 14
clone_size: few
v_call: TRBV4-3
j_call: TRBJ1-4
d_call: NA
cdr3_aa: CASSQAGGGEKLFF
cdr3_nt: TGCGCCAGCAGCCAAGCGGGGGGGGGTGAAAAACTGTTTTTT

cdr3_length: 17
clone_size: NA
v_call: TRBV7-6
j_call: TRBJ2-1
d_call: TRBD1
cdr3_aa: CASTPGQALSSYNEQFF
cdr3_nt: TGTGCCAGCACCCCGGGACAGGCGTTAAGCTCCTACAATGAGCAGTTCTTC

cdr3_length: 15
clone_size: few
v_call: TRBV4-3
j_call: TRBJ1-2
d_call: TRBD1
cdr3_aa: CASSQAGTGAAGYTF
cdr3_nt: TGCGCCAGCAGCCAAGCTGGAACAGGGGCGGCTGGCTACACCTTC

cdr3_length: 14
clone_size: NA
v_call: TRBV18
j_call: TRBJ2-1
d_call: NA
cdr3_aa: CASSPPNSYNEQFF
cdr3_nt: TGTGCCAGCTCACCACCCAACTCCTACAATGAGCAGTTCTTC

cdr3_length: 18
clone_size: NA
v_call: TRBV14
j_call: TRBJ1-4
d_call: NA
cdr3_aa: CASSQGVGLSSGGGKLFF
cdr3_nt: TGTGCCAGCAGCCAAGGCGTCGGTTTATCGTCCGGGGGTGGAAAACTGTTTTTT

cdr3_length: 15
clone_size: NA
v_call: TRBV6-2/TRBV6-3
j_call: TRBJ2-7
d_call: NA
cdr3_aa: CASTPGGTGAYEQYF
cdr3_nt: TGTGCCAGCACTCCGGGGGGCACGGGAGCCTACGAGCAGTACTTC

cdr3_length: 14
clone_size: many
v_call: TRBV24-1
j_call: TRBJ2-5
d_call: TRBD2
cdr3_aa: CATSDGGTQETQYF
cdr3_nt: TGTGCCACCAGTGACGGGGGGACTCAAGAGACCCAGTACTTC

cdr3_length: 16
clone_size: few
v_call: TRBV5-6
j_call: TRBJ2-1
d_call: NA
cdr3_aa: CASSFWGGSSYNEQFF
cdr3_nt: TGTGCCAGCAGCTTCTGGGGTGGGAGCTCCTACAATGAGCAGTTCTTC

cdr3_length: 14
clone_size: NA
v_call: TRBV4-3
j_call: TRBJ1-3
d_call: NA
cdr3_aa: CASSQAASGNTIYF
cdr3_nt: TGCGCCAGCAGCCAGGCAGCCTCTGGAAACACCATATATTTT